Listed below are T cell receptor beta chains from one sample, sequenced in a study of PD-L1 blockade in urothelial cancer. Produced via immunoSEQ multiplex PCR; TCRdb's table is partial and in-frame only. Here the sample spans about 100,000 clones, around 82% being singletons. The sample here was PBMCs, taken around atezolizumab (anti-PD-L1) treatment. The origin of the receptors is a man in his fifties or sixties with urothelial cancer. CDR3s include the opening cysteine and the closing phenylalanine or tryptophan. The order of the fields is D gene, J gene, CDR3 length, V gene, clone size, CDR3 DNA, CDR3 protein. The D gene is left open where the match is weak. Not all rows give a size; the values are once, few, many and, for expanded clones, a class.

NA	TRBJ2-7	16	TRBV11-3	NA	TGTGCCAGCAGCTTAGATGTGTTCGCGGGAAGGCACGAGCAGTACTTC	CASSLDVFAGRHEQYF
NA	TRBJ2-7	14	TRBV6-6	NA	TGTGCCAGCAGAAAAGGACGACAGGTCCCCGAGCAGTACTTC	CASRKGRQVPEQYF
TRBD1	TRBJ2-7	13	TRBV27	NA	TGTGCCAGCAGTCCGGGACAGGGCTACGAGCAGTACTTC	CASSPGQGYEQYF
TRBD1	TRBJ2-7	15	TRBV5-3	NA	TGTGCCAGAAGCTTAGCAGGACAGGGGGATCACGAGCAGTACTTC	CARSLAGQGDHEQYF
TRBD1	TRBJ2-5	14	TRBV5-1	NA	TGCGCCAGCAGATTAGGGGGCGCTGAAGAGACCCAGTACTTC	CASRLGGAEETQYF
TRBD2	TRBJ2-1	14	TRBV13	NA	TGTGCCAGCAGCCCCGGACTAGGGGACAATGAGCAGTTCTTC	CASSPGLGDNEQFF
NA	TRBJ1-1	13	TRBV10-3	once	TGTGCCATCAGTCCAGGGAGGGACACTGAAGCTTTCTTT	CAISPGRDTEAFF
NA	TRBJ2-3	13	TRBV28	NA	TGTGCCAGCAGTCTTCCAGGGACAGATACGCAGTATTTT	CASSLPGTDTQYF
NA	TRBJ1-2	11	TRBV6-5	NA	TGTGCCAGCCGTCAGGGCTATGGCTACACCTTC	CASRQGYGYTF
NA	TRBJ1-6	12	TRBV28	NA	TGTGCCAGCAGCCCCGGACAGACACCCCTCCACTTT	CASSPGQTPLHF
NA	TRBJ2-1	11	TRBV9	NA	TGTGCCAGTGGGGCAGAAAATGAGCAGTTCTTC	CASGAENEQFF
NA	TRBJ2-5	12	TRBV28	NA	TGTGCCAGCAGTTTAAGGAGGGAGACCCAGTACTTC	CASSLRRETQYF
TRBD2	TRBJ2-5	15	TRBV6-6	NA	TGTGCCAGCAGTTACAGGACTAGCGACCAAGAGACCCAGTACTTC	CASSYRTSDQETQYF
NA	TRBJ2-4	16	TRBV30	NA	TGTGCCTGGAGTTTTGGACAGACCCTAGCCAAAAACATTCAGTACTTC	CAWSFGQTLAKNIQYF
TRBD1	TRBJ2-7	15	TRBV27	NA	TGTGCCAGCAGCCGTGGTCAGGGGGCGCCCGGCGAGCAGTACTTC	CASSRGQGAPGEQYF
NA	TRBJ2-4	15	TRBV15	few	TGTGCCACCAGCACGGAGACAGACCCGAAAAACATTCAGTACTTC	CATSTETDPKNIQYF
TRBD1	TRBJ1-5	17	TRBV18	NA	TGTGCCAGCTCACCAGAATGGGCACAGGGGGGCAATCAGCCCCAGCATTTT	CASSPEWAQGGNQPQHF
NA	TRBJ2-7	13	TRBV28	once	TGTGCCAGCAGTTCCGGACATCTACACGAGCAGTACTTC	CASSSGHLHEQYF
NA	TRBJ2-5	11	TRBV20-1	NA	TGCAGTGCCCCCGCCGGGGGGACCCAGTACTTC	CSAPAGGTQYF
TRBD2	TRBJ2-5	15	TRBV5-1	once	TGCGCCAGCAGCTTGGGTTCTAGCGGGAGCGAGACCCAGTACTTC	CASSLGSSGSETQYF
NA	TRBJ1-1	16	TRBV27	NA	TGTGCCAGCAGTTTATCGGTTGTTCCAGGGTGGCGTGAAGCTTTCTTT	CASSLSVVPGWREAFF
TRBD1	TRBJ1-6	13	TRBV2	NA	TGTGCCAGCAGCCGGACAGGTCGAGAACCCCTCCACTTT	CASSRTGREPLHF
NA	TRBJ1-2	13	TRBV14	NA	TGTGCCAGCAGCCGGGGACAATCGCGGGGCTACACCTTC	CASSRGQSRGYTF
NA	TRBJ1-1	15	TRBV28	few	TGTGCCAGCAGTCGCTGGGGAGTTTTGAACACTGAAGCTTTCTTT	CASSRWGVLNTEAFF
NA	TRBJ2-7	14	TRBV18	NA	TGTGCCAGCTCAACAGGGTTGCGGAACTACGAGCAGTACTTC	CASSTGLRNYEQYF
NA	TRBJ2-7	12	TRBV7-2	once	TGTGCCAGCAGCTTAGACCTCGGGGAGCAGTACTTC	CASSLDLGEQYF
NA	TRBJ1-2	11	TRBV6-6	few	TGTGCCAGCAGTTCGTATTATGGCTACACCTTC	CASSSYYGYTF
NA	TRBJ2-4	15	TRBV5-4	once	TGTGCCAGCAGCCTAGTCGGCGGGCCCAAAAACATTCAGTACTTC	CASSLVGGPKNIQYF
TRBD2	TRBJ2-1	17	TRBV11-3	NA	TGTGCCAGCAGCTTAACTTTTAGCGGGAGCTCCTACAATGAGCAGTTCTTC	CASSLTFSGSSYNEQFF
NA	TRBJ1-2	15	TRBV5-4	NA	TGTGCCAGCAGCTTGGGGGGGGGCACGGGCTATGGCTACACCTTC	CASSLGGGTGYGYTF
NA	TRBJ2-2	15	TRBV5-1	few	TGCGCCAGCAGCCCCGTTGGGAGTGACACCGGGGAGCTGTTTTTT	CASSPVGSDTGELFF
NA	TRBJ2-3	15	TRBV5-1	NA	TGCGCCAGCAGCTCAATGGGACTCGCGACAGATACGCAGTATTTT	CASSSMGLATDTQYF
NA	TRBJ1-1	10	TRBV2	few	TGTGCCAGCCGTGGGGGCGAAGCTTTCTTT	CASRGGEAFF
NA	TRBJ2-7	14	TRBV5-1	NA	TGCGCCAGCAGCTTGGGGCCGGGCTCCTACGAGCAGTACTTC	CASSLGPGSYEQYF
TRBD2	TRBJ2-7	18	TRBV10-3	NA	TGTGCCATCAGTGAGTCTCCTCCTAGCGGGACGTTGGGATACGAGCAGTACTTC	CAISESPPSGTLGYEQYF
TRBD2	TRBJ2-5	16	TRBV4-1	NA	TGCGCCAGCAGCCAAGACACGCGGGAGTTATATGAGACCCAGTACTTC	CASSQDTRELYETQYF
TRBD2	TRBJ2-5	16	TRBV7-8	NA	TGTGCCAGCAGCTTGGCCGGGACTAGCGGACAAGAGACCCAGTACTTC	CASSLAGTSGQETQYF
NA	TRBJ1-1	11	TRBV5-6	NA	TGTGCCAGCAGCTTTGACAGAGAAGCTTTCTTT	CASSFDREAFF
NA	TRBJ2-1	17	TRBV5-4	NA	TGTGCCAGCAGCTTGGGGGGCGGGAAAAGCTCCTACAATGAGCAGTTCTTC	CASSLGGGKSSYNEQFF
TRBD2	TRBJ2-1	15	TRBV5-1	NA	TGCGCCAGCCAATCGGAGGGAGGGCCCGGGAATGAGCAGTTCTTC	CASQSEGGPGNEQFF
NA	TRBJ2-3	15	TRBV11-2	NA	TGTGCCAGCAGCTTAGATCGAATAGGGGCAGATACGCAGTATTTT	CASSLDRIGADTQYF
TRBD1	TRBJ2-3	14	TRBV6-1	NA	TGTGCCAGCAGGGACAGGGGAAGCACAGATACGCAGTATTTT	CASRDRGSTDTQYF
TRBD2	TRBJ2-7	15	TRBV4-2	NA	TGTGCCAGCAGCCGGACCGGGACTAGCGGATACGAGCAGTACTTC	CASSRTGTSGYEQYF
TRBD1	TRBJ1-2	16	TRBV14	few	TGTGCCAGCAGCCAGTCCGGGACAGGGCTTAACTATGGCTACACCTTC	CASSQSGTGLNYGYTF
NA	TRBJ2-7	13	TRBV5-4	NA	TGTGCCAGCAGCCTTCAGGGAGGCTACGAGCAGTACTTC	CASSLQGGYEQYF
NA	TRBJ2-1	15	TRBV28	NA	TGTGCCAGCAGCCCCCCCGGTCTTGGAGGGGATGAGCAGTTCTTC	CASSPPGLGGDEQFF
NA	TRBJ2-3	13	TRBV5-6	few	TGTGCCAGCAGCGAGACCCTCGGAGCTACGCAGTATTTT	CASSETLGATQYF